This T cell receptor (beta chain) is from a study of shared clonotypes between healthy human individuals. Study-wide points: Among donors, sharing of clonotypes was expected to be affected by sequencing depth.

At a deep level, the assay was run. Authors' analysis steps: Sequence data from immunoSEQ were junction-only and lacked quality scores; consequently, filtering differed. The repertoire was sequenced with immunoSEQ multiplex PCR; TCRdb's copy has only in-frame clones and lacks some. D and trimming were read from the DNA, whereas the V and J calls and clone size are those reported in that table. The sample includes about 480,000 clones, 60% to 85% of them seen just once. Unsorted samples drew genomic DNA from 85 million to 90 million PBMCs. There are many counts of this clone. Its antigen is unknown. This sample includes further DNA sequences coding for the same CDR3. CDR3 length: 15 amino acids. CDR1 MNHNS and CDR2 SASEGT come from the germline V gene. V lost 8 bases and J lost 2; bases outside the gene matches: 7.

The chain joins TRBV6-1 to TRBJ2-5; 11 bases line up with TRBD1. This sequence was found in a woman aged 40 to 50 in good health. Some clones in this sample may be carry-over from other donors' samples. The sample comprised PBMCs. Written as DNA, the CDR3 is TGTGCCAGCGCGGACGGGACAGGGGGACAAGAGACCCAGTACTTC. Its translation: CASADGTGGQETQYF.